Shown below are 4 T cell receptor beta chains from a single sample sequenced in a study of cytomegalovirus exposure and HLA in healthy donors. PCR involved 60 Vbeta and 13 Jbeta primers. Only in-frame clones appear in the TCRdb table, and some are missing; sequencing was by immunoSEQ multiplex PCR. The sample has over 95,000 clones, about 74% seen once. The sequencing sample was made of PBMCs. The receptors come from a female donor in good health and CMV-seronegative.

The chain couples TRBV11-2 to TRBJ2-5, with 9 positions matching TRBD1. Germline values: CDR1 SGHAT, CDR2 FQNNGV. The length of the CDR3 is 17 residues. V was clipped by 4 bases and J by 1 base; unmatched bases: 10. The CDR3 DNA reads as TGTGCCAGCAGCTCCAAGGTCAGGACAGGGGTCCAAGAGACCCAGTACTTC. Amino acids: CASSSKVRTGVQETQYF.

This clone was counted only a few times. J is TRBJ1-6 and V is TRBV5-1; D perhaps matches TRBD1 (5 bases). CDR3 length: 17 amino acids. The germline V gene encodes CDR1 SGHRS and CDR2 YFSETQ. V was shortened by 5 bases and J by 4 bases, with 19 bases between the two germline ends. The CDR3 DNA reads TGCGCCAGCAGGGCAGTGGGACTCCAGAGTTATAATTCACCCCTCCACTTT. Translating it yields CASRAVGLQSYNSPLHF.

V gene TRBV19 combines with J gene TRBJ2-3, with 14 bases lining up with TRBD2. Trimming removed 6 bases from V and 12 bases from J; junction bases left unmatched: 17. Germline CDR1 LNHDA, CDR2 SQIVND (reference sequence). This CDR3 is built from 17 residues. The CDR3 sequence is CASSLGGLAGEGPSQYF. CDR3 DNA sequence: TGTGCCAGTAGCCTCGGGGGACTAGCGGGGGAAGGCCCTTCACAGTATTTT.

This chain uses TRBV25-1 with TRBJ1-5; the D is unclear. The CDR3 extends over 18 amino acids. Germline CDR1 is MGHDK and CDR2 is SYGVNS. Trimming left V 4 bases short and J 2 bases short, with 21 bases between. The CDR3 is CASSAGINTGSGNQPQHF. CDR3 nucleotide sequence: TGTGCCAGCAGTGCCGGGATTAACACTGGATCGGGCAATCAGCCCCAGCATTTT.